This T cell receptor beta chain was recorded in a study of CD8+CD57+ T cells in acquired aplastic anemia. Study overall: Sorted CD4+ and CD8+ cell DNA averaged about 3 ug. For CD4+ cells, healthy donors had an average of about 10 million reads. Findings of the study overall: Patients and controls shared twenty-nine CD8+ CDR3 sequences, highly expressed in patients. CD8+ Simpson's diversity showed no significant patient-control difference.

This clonotype appeared many times. Its antigen is not identified. Genomic DNA templated the TCR beta VDJ and CDR3 profiling. TCRdb fed the reads into MiXCR, producing one record per CDR3 protein. Of 100,000 to 130,000 distinct CDR3 sequences listed, approximately 48% are singletons. Trimming stripped 8 bases from V and 5 bases from J, with 10 bases between. This CDR3 region has 12 residues. From germline, CDR1 is LNHDA and CDR2 SQIVND (reference sequence). The source material was sorted CD4+, CD8+, or CD8+CD57+ T cells (not recorded which) from PBMCs. The chain couples TRBV19 to TRBJ1-5; D might be TRBD1 (5 bases). The clonotype comes from a human donor in good health, serving as a control. CDR3 coding DNA: TGTGCCAGTGCCCCAGGGTATCAGCCCCAGCATTTT. It is translated as CASAPGYQPQHF.